This record concerns one TCR beta chain sequence. This entry is derived from a study of sequential checkpoint blockade in melanoma. Study-level background: After both sequences, patients received maintenance nivolumab.

Treatment described: randomized to nivolumab then ipilimumab (arm A) or the reverse (arm B). No patient had prior DNA-damaging chemotherapy. Sorted cells were live CD3+CD8+, lacking CD19 and CD56, from PBMCs. The V gene end was trimmed by 4 bases and the J gene end by 0 bases; junction bases not matched to a gene: 15. Germline V lookup: CDR1 SGHVS, CDR2 FNYEAQ. This CDR3 is 19 amino acids long. Sequencing used immunoSEQ multiplex PCR; TCRdb keeps in-frame clones, though not all of them. The table has some 18,000 clones, 70% to 80% seen once. The sequence came from a human donor with melanoma. Sequencing was performed on CD8+ T cells sorted from blood (inferred from file names), taken from a patient given nivolumab and ipilimumab in sequence. The chain carries TRBV7-6 and TRBJ1-3, with 7 nucleotides matching TRBD1. In DNA form, the CDR3 reads TGTGCCAGCAGCTACCGGGACAGAGCCTATATAGACTCTGGAAACACCATATATTTT. This translates into CASSYRDRAYIDSGNTIYF.